The clone carrying this T cell receptor (beta chain) has just one count. Repertoires were generated with immunoSEQ multiplex PCR, while TCRdb's copy carries only in-frame clones and drops some. The sample has roughly 100,000 clones; less than 95% are singletons. This entry comes from a study of T cell changes during pregnancy in multiple sclerosis. Trimming left V 4 bases short and J 12 bases short, with 18 bases between. The CDR3 spans 12 residues. Per the germline V gene, CDR1 is SQVTM and CDR2 is ANQGSEA. The rearrangement links TRBV29-1 to TRBJ1-2; D unresolved. Sequenced here: peripheral blood, sampled before pregnancy. This sequence was found in a female donor with multiple sclerosis, enrolled in a pregnancy study. The CDR3 region is CSVVGGPQFDTF. The CDR3 nucleotides read TGCAGCGTTGTTGGCGGTCCTCAGTTCGACACCTTC. The whole variable domain, remainder taken from reference TRBV29-1 and TRBJ1-2, is SAVISQKPSRDICQRGTSLTIQCQVDSQVTMMFWYRQQPGQSLTLIATANQGSEATYESGFVIDKFPISRPNLTFSTLTVSNMSPEDSSIYLCSVVGGPQFDTFGSGTRLTVV.